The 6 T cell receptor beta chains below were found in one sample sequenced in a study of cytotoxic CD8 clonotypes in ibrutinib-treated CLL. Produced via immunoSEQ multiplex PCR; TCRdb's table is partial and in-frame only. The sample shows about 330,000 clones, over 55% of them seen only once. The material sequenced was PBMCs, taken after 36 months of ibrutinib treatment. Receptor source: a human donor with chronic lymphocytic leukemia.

CDR3 protein: CASSRPNSYEQYF. DNA of the CDR3: TGCGCCAGCAGCCGGCCTAACTCCTACGAGCAGTACTTC. V usage is TRBV4-1 and J usage is TRBJ2-7, with no clear D. Germline loops: CDR1 MGHRA, CDR2 YSYEKL. CDR3 length equals 13 residues. V was shortened by 4 bases and J by 0 bases, with 7 bases between the two germline ends.

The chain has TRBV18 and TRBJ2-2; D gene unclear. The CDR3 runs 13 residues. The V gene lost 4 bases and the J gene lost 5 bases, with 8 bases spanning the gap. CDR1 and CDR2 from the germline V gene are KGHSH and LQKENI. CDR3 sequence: CASSRTETGELFF. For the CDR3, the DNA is TGTGCCAGCTCACGTACAGAGACCGGGGAGCTGTTTTTT.

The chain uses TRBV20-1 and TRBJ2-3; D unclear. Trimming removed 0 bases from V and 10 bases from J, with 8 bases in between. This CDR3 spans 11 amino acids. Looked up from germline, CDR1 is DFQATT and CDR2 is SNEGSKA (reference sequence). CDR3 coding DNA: TGCAGTGCTAGAGAAGTAACCCCGCAGTATTTT. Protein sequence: CSAREVTPQYF.

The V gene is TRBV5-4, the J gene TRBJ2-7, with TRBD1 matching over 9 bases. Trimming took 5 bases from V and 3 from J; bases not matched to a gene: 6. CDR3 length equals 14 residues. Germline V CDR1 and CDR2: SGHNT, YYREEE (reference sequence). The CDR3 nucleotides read TGTGCCAGCAGTTCCGGGACAGGGATCTACGAGCAGTACTTC. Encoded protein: CASSSGTGIYEQYF.

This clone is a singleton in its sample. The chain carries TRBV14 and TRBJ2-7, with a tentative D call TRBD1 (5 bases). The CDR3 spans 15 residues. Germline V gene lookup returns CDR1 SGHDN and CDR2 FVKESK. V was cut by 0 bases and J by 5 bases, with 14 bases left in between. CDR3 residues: CASSQEGANRHEQYF. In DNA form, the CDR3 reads TGTGCCAGCAGCCAAGAAGGGGCGAACAGACACGAGCAGTACTTC.

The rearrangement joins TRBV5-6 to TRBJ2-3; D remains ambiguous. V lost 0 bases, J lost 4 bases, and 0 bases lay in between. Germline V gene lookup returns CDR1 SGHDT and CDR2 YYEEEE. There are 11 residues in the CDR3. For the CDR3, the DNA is TGTGCCAGCAGCTTGGCAGATACGCAGTATTTT. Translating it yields CASSLADTQYF.